Below are 24 T cell receptor beta chains sequenced from a single sample in a study of HIV-infected patients and healthy controls. Whole blood was used without fractionation, so all unsorted peripheral T cells were included. cDNA was made from roughly 500 ng RNA using alpha and beta constant primers. Each of the alpha and beta chains got its own library through chain-specific third strand synthesis with indices. TCRdb reprocessed the 5' RACE reads with MiXCR, giving one entry per CDR3 protein. The sample comprises some 15,000 distinct CDR3 sequences, roughly a tenth of which are singletons, and less than 6.5% rests with the top ten. The sample was blood. Receptor source: an adult in good health.

This clonotype was picked up many times. V usage is TRBV2 and J usage is TRBJ1-5; tentatively, D is TRBD1 (5 bases). The V and J ends lost 8 bases and 0 bases respectively, with 14 bases between them. CDR1 and CDR2 (germline): SNHLY, FYNNEI. CDR3 length equals 15 residues. CDR3 bases: TGTGCCAGCGGGGACGGATCGTATAGCAATCAGCCCCAGCATTTT. Residues: CASGDGSYSNQPQHF.

This clonotype was seen repeatedly, ten times or more. This chain links TRBV3-1 with TRBJ2-2, with 11 bases fitting TRBD2. Germline V gene lookup returns CDR1 LGHDT and CDR2 YNNKEL (reference sequence). The V gene end was trimmed by 4 bases and the J gene end by 5 bases; junction bases not matched to a gene: 6. This CDR3 has 16 residues. CDR3 loop: CASSPAGTSGTGELFF. The CDR3 DNA reads as TGTGCCAGCAGCCCAGCCGGGACTAGCGGTACCGGGGAGCTGTTTTTT. Looking up the rest from reference TRBV3-1 and TRBJ2-2 gives the full variable domain: DTAVSQTPKYLVTQMGNDKSIKCEQNLGHDTMYWYKQDSKKFLKIMFSYNNKELIINETVPNRFSPKSPDKAHLNLHINSLELGDSAVYFCASSPAGTSGTGELFFGEGSRLTVL.

This chain links TRBV5-1 with TRBJ2-1; tentative D call: TRBD2 (6 bases). Trimming stripped 4 bases from V and 5 bases from J, with 22 bases between. This CDR3 comprises 17 residues. CDR1 is SGHRS and CDR2 is YFSETQ in the germline V gene. The CDR3 DNA reads as TGCGCCAGCAGCACGGGCCGGGACTCTCCTGGAGACAATGAGCAGTTCTTC. This codes for CASSTGRDSPGDNEQFF.

This clonotype was counted only a few times. The CDR3 nucleotides are TGTGCCAGCAGGCCCGGGACGGTCGACACCGGGGAGCTGTTTTTT. Translation: CASRPGTVDTGELFF. This rearrangement joins TRBV27 to TRBJ2-2; D assignment may be TRBD1 or TRBD2 (5 bases each). Between the trimmed V and J ends, which lost 6 bases and 3 bases, there was a span of 14 bases. This CDR3 is 15 amino acids long. CDR1 MNHEY and CDR2 SMNVEV come from the germline V gene (reference sequence).

This clonotype was found a few times. The rearrangement links TRBV28 to TRBJ2-7; possibly TRBD2 for D (5 bases). Germline values: CDR1 MDHEN, CDR2 SYDVKM. The CDR3 runs to 12 residues. V was shortened by 7 bases and J by 6 bases, with 13 bases between the two germline ends. The CDR3 region is CASKTGSSEQYF. The DNA of the CDR3 is TGTGCCAGCAAAACGGGATCTTCCGAGCAGTACTTC.

This clonotype occurred a few times. The chain employs TRBV19 and TRBJ2-1; 11 bases agree with TRBD2. CDR3 length: 20 residues. CDR1 is LNHDA, CDR2 SQIVND, per germline (reference sequence). The J segment lost 4 bases and the V segment lost 1 base, leaving 15 bases of the junction unmatched. The CDR3 nucleotides read TGTGCCAGTAGTATAGTGCCTTTGACCGGACTAGCGGGTCCTTACAATGAGCAGTTCTTC. Translating it yields CASSIVPLTGLAGPYNEQFF. Together with reference TRBV19 and TRBJ2-1, the CDR3 gives the full variable domain: DGGITQSPKYLFRKEGQNVTLSCEQNLNHDAMYWYRQDPGQGLRLIYYSQIVNDFQKGDIAEGYSVSREKKESFPLTVTSAQKNPTAFYLCASSIVPLTGLAGPYNEQFFGPGTRLTVL.

This clonotype is medium-sized within its sample. The rearrangement joins TRBV6-2 or TRBV6-3 to TRBJ2-7; 8 positions agree with TRBD2. The CDR3 is 16 residues long. V shed 7 bases, J shed 2 bases, and the junction held 13 bases outside the gene matches. The germline V gene has CDR1 MNHEY and CDR2 SVGEGT. The chain's CDR3 is CASTDSGALGTYEQYF. In DNA, the CDR3 is TGTGCCAGCACGGATAGCGGGGCGCTGGGGACCTACGAGCAGTACTTC.

This clonotype was detected many times. The chain employs TRBV29-1 and TRBJ1-5; possibly TRBD1 for D (6 bases). Germline V lookup: CDR1 SQVTM, CDR2 ANQGSEA. The length of the CDR3 is 13 residues. V dropped 5 bases and J dropped 2 bases, with 10 bases sitting between them. In DNA form, the CDR3 reads TGCAGCGTTTTACAGGGCGGCAATCAGCCCCAGCATTTT. It yields the protein CSVLQGGNQPQHF.

At least ten counts were recorded for this clonotype. The chain recombines TRBV29-1 with TRBJ2-2; 9 bases are a match to TRBD2. The CDR3 sequence is 14 residues long. With V trimmed by 1 base and J by 6 bases, 3 bases remained unmatched. Germline CDR1 SQVTM, CDR2 ANQGSEA. The chain's CDR3 is CSVEGRGGAGELFF. The DNA for the CDR3 is TGCAGCGTTGAAGGGCGCGGGGGGGCCGGGGAGCTGTTTTTT.

This clonotype has ten or more counts. The chain is built from TRBV5-1 and TRBJ2-5, with TRBD2 identical over 8 bases. Germline CDR1 is SGHRS and CDR2 is YFSETQ. V lost 7 bases and J lost 3; bases outside the gene matches: 11. The CDR3 sequence is 15 residues long. The CDR3 DNA follows: TGCGCCAGCTCAGTTAGCGGGACGTCAAAAGAGACCCAGTACTTC. As protein: CASSVSGTSKETQYF.

In its sample, this clonotype is medium-sized. The chain links TRBV11-1 to TRBJ2-5; maybe TRBD2 (6 bases). Trimming took 1 base from V and 4 from J, leaving 28 bases between them. The CDR3 has 20 residues. From germline, CDR1 is SGHAT and CDR2 FQDESV (reference sequence). This CDR3 is CASSLVLGDRAGSKSETQYF. CDR3 DNA sequence: TGTGCCAGCAGCTTAGTCTTGGGAGACCGAGCCGGGAGTAAGTCAGAGACCCAGTACTTC.

This clonotype was found many times. This chain connects TRBV14 to TRBJ1-2; tentatively, D is TRBD1 (5 bases). The CDR3 extends over 15 amino acids. Deletions cut 0 bases from V and 0 bases from J, with 8 bases between. Germline V lookup: CDR1 SGHDN, CDR2 FVKESK. CDR3 residues: CASSQEGTPNYGYTF. The CDR3 nucleotides are TGTGCCAGCAGCCAAGAGGGGACCCCTAACTATGGCTACACCTTC. Supplemented by reference TRBV14 and TRBJ1-2, the full variable domain reads EAGVTQFPSHSVIEKGQTVTLRCDPISGHDNLYWYRRVMGKEIKFLLHFVKESKQDESGMPNNRFLAERTGGTYSTLKVQPAELEDSGVYFCASSQEGTPNYGYTFGSGTRLTVV.

This clonotype was detected ten times or more. The chain is built from TRBV25-1 and TRBJ2-3, with 8 bases that match TRBD2. V shed 3 bases and J 4 bases; nucleotides not matched to a gene: 6. Germline CDR1 MGHDK, CDR2 SYGVNS. The CDR3 has 15 amino acids. DNA for the CDR3: TGTGCCAGCAGTGATCAGCGGGAGTGGGCAGATACGCAGTATTTT. Translation: CASSDQREWADTQYF.

On this clonotype: A single base separates this from a much larger clone, so it may be a read error. This sequence joins TRBV11-2 and TRBJ2-5, with D possibly matching TRBD1 (6 bases). Germline V lookup: CDR1 SGHAT, CDR2 FQNNGV. The length of the CDR3 is 14 residues. The CDR3 reads CASSFQTGEEAQYF. The CDR3 DNA sequence: TGTGCCAGCAGCTTTCAGACAGGCGAAGAGGCCCAGTACTTC. Variable domain in full (rest from reference TRBV11-2 and TRBJ2-5): EAGVAQSPRYKIIEKRQSVAFWCNPISGHATLYWYQQILGQGPKLLIQFQNNGVVDDSQLPKDRFSAERLKGVDSTLKIQPAKLEDSAVYLCASSFQTGEEAQYFGPGTRLLVL.

Only a few counts were recorded for this clonotype. The genes are TRBV10-3 and TRBJ2-2, with 7 positions matching TRBD1. Germline V lookup: CDR1 ENHRY, CDR2 SYGVKD. Trimming cost V 6 bases and J 7 bases; bases outside gene matches: 8. CDR3 length: 14 amino acids. The CDR3 sequence is CAIRTGQAGGELFF. CDR3 DNA sequence: TGTGCCATCAGAACCGGACAGGCCGGCGGGGAGCTGTTTTTT.

At least ten counts were recorded for this clonotype. The chain recombines TRBV24-1 with TRBJ2-1; D unclear. V was cut by 0 bases and J by 3 bases, with 8 bases left in between. This CDR3 has 15 amino acids. Germline CDR1 is KGHDR and CDR2 is SFDVKD. CDR3 residues: CATSDLVGHYNEQFF. The CDR3 region has the DNA TGTGCCACCAGTGATTTGGTTGGGCACTACAATGAGCAGTTCTTC.

By share, this clonotype ranks as medium-sized (0.01 to 0.1%). This chain uses TRBV28 with TRBJ2-7; D tentatively fits TRBD1 or TRBD2 (7 bases each). Between the trimmed V and J ends, which lost 6 bases and 5 bases, there was a span of 17 bases. Germline V lookup: CDR1 MDHEN, CDR2 SYDVKM. The CDR3 is 14 amino acids. The CDR3 DNA follows: TGTGCCAGCAGCCAGGGGGGGTCGGGGCACGAGCAGTACTTC. It is translated as CASSQGGSGHEQYF. Full variable domain (outside the CDR3, taken from reference TRBV28 and TRBJ2-7): DVKVTQSSRYLVKRTGEKVFLECVQDMDHENMFWYRQDPGLGLRLIYFSYDVKMKEKGDIPEGYSVSREKKERFSLILESASTNQTSMYLCASSQGGSGHEQYFGPGTRLTVT.

This clonotype came up a few times. This sequence joins TRBV21-1 and TRBJ1-5. TRBV21-1 is listed as a pseudogene. CDR3 length equals 15 residues. CDR3 in DNA: TGTGCCAGCAGCAAAGCGGGAGTTGGCAATCAGCCCCAGCATTTT. Its translation: CASSKAGVGNQPQHF.

This clonotype was seen ten or more times. The CDR3 reads CASSFSGTTGELFF. The DNA of the CDR3 is TGTGCCAGCAGTTTTAGCGGGACCACCGGGGAGCTGTTTTTT. The V and J genes are TRBV12-3 or TRBV12-4 and TRBJ2-2; 8 bases are a match to TRBD2. The V segment lost 3 bases and the J segment 4 bases; nucleotides outside the gene matches: 1. The CDR3 runs 14 residues.

This clonotype is termed medium-sized (0.01 to 0.1%). This chain uses TRBV28 with TRBJ2-7; D is perhaps TRBD2 (6 bases). Per germline, CDR1 MDHEN and CDR2 SYDVKM. The ends were cut back, 4 bases at V and 2 bases at J, with 15 bases in the middle. CDR3 length: 15 residues. In DNA, the CDR3 is TGTGCCAGCAGTTCGCCCGGGACTGGCACCTACGAGCAGTACTTC. It encodes CASSSPGTGTYEQYF. The whole variable domain, remainder taken from reference TRBV28 and TRBJ2-7, is DVKVTQSSRYLVKRTGEKVFLECVQDMDHENMFWYRQDPGLGLRLIYFSYDVKMKEKGDIPEGYSVSREKKERFSLILESASTNQTSMYLCASSSPGTGTYEQYFGPGTRLTVT.

In this sample, this clonotype is medium-sized. J is TRBJ1-1 and V is TRBV12-3 or TRBV12-4; possibly TRBD1 for D (5 bases). Trimming left V 7 bases short and J 0 bases short, with 9 bases between. The CDR3 length is 13 residues. Here the CDR3 DNA reads TGTGCCAGCACTGGGACGGTGAACACTGAAGCTTTCTTT. Encoded protein: CASTGTVNTEAFF.

J is TRBJ2-5 and V is TRBV11-2; 7 bases match TRBD2. The J segment lost 0 bases and the V segment lost 3 bases, leaving 4 bases of the junction unmatched. The CDR3 extends over 15 amino acids. Germline-derived CDR1 and CDR2 are SGHAT and FQNNGV. CDR3 coding DNA: TGTGCCAGCAGCTTTTCTAGCGGATACCAAGAGACCCAGTACTTC. As protein: CASSFSSGYQETQYF.

This clonotype was counted ten times or more. J is TRBJ2-1 and V is TRBV18; the D is unclear. This CDR3 is 15 amino acids long. The V gene's germline CDR1 is KGHSH and CDR2 LQKENI. The germline V and J ends were trimmed by 2 bases and 0 bases, with 8 bases remaining between them. CDR3 sequence: CASSPGPSSYNEQFF. CDR3 DNA sequence: TGTGCCAGCTCACCAGGCCCGAGCTCCTACAATGAGCAGTTCTTC.

This clonotype was recorded at least ten times. This sequence joins TRBV29-1 and TRBJ2-3; 7 bases align to TRBD2. V trimming: 0 bases; J trimming: 6 bases; junction bases outside the gene matches: 9. CDR1 is SQVTM and CDR2 is ANQGSEA in the germline V gene. The CDR3 covers 15 residues. CDR3: CSVEETGGPGDTQYF. The CDR3 DNA sequence: TGCAGCGTTGAAGAAACGGGAGGTCCGGGGGATACGCAGTATTTT.